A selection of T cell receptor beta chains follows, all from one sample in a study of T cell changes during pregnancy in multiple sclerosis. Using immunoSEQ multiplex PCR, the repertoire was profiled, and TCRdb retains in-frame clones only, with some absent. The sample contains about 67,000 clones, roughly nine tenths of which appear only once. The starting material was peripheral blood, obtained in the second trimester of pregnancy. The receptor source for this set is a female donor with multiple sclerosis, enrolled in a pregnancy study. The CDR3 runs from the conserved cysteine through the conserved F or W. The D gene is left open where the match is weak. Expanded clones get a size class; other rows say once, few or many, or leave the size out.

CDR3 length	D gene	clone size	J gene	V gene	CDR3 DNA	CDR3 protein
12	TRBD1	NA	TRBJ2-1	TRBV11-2	TGTGCCAGCAGCCTACAGGGGTATGAGCAGTTCTTC	CASSLQGYEQFF
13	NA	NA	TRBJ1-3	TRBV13	TGTGCCAGCAGCTGGAGAACTGGAAACACCATATATTTT	CASSWRTGNTIYF
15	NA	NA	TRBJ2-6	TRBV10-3	TGTGCCATCAGTACAGGGTTAGAGGGGGCCAACGTCCTGACTTTC	CAISTGLEGANVLTF
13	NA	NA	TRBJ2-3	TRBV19	TGTGCCAGTAAATCCGGAGACACAGATACGCAGTATTTT	CASKSGDTDTQYF
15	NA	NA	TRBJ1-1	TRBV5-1	TGCGCCAGCAGCCTCGCGATCTCTTTGAACACTGAAGCTTTCTTT	CASSLAISLNTEAFF
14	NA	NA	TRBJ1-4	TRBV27	TGTGCCAGCAGTTTATCAATCGGTACCGAAAAACTGTTTTTT	CASSLSIGTEKLFF
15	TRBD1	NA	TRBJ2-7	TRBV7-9	TGTGCCAGCAGCTTTCCGGGACAGGATCTCTACGAGCAGTACTTC	CASSFPGQDLYEQYF
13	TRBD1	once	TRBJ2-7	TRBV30	TGTGCCTGGAGCTTGGACAGGGGCGACGAGCAGTACTTC	CAWSLDRGDEQYF
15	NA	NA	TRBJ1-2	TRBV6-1	TGTGCCAGCACCCGACTGGAGCGATCTATAGATGGCTACACCTTC	CASTRLERSIDGYTF
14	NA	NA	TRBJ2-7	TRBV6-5	TGTGCCAGCAGTAGAACCGGGACTCTCAACGAGCAGTACTTC	CASSRTGTLNEQYF
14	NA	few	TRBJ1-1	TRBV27	TGTGCCAGCAGTTTACAGGGGCAGAACACTGAAGCTTTCTTT	CASSLQGQNTEAFF
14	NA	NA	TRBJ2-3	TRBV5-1	TGCGCCAGCAGCTTGGGGTATACGGCAGATACGCAGTATTTT	CASSLGYTADTQYF
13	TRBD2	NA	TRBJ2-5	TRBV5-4	TGTGCCAGCAGCGCCGGGGGGAACGCCGGGTGGTACTTC	CASSAGGNAGWYF
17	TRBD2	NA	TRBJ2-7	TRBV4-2	TGTGCCAGCAGCCCCACCGCGGGGGGTCGCGACTCCTACGAGCAGTACTTC	CASSPTAGGRDSYEQYF
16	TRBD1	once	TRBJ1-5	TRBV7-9	TGTGCCAGCAGCTTAGGGACAGGGGGCAGCAATCAGCCCCAGCATTTT	CASSLGTGGSNQPQHF
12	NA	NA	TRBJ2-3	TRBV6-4	TGTGCCAGCAGTGAGACTGGAGATACGCAGTATTTT	CASSETGDTQYF
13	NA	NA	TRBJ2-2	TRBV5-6	TGTGCCAGCAGGCCAGGTTACACCGGGGAGCTGTTTTTT	CASRPGYTGELFF
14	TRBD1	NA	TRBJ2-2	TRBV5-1	TGCGCCAGCAATCCGAGACAGGGGGCCGGGGAGCTGTTTTTT	CASNPRQGAGELFF
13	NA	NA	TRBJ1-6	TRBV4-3	TGCGCCAGCAGCCAAGATCAGGGCTCACCCCTCCACTTT	CASSQDQGSPLHF
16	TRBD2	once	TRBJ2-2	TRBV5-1	TGCGCCAGCAGCCCTGTCCTAGCGGGAGGGACCGGGGAGCTGTTTTTT	CASSPVLAGGTGELFF
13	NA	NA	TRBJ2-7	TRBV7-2	TGTGCCAGCAGTCCGTACAATCACTACGAGCAGTACTTC	CASSPYNHYEQYF
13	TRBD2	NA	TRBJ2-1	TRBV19	TGTGCCAGTAGCCTAGCGGGCCTCAATGAGCAGTTCTTC	CASSLAGLNEQFF
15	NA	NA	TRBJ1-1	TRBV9	TGTGCCAGCAGCGTAGGGACAGACTTGAACACTGAAGCTTTCTTT	CASSVGTDLNTEAFF
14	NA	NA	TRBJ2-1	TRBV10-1	TGCGCCAGCAGTGAATCCCCGGAGGTCAGTGAGCAGTTCTTC	CASSESPEVSEQFF
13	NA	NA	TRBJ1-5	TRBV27	TGTGCCAGCAGTTTAAAGGAGTTTCAGCCCCAGCATTTT	CASSLKEFQPQHF
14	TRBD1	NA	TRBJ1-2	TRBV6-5	TGTGCCAGCAGCGCAGGGGGCCATAACTATGGCTACACCTTC	CASSAGGHNYGYTF
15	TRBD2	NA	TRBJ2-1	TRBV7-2	TGTGCCAGCAGCTTGCGGACTAGTGGGTACAATGAGCAGTTCTTC	CASSLRTSGYNEQFF
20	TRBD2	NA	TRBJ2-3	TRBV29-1	TGCAGCGTTGAAGGCCGACTAGCGGGGGCCATCCCCGTGAGCACAGATACGCAGTATTTT	CSVEGRLAGAIPVSTDTQYF
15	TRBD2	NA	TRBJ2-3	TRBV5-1	TGCGCCAGCAGCTACCTAGCGGGGGGGACAGATACGCAGTATTTT	CASSYLAGGTDTQYF
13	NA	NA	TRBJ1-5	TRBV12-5	TGTGCTAGTGGTTTGAGGCCGGGGCAGCCCCAGCATTTT	CASGLRPGQPQHF
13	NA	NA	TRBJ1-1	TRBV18	TGTGCCAGCTCACCATCAGGGTCCCCTGAAGCTTTCTTT	CASSPSGSPEAFF
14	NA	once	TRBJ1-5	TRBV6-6	TGTGCCAGCAGTTCCGGACATGTAGGTCAGCCCCAGCATTTT	CASSSGHVGQPQHF
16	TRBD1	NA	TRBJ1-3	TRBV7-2	TGTGCCAGCAGCTTAGGGGGACAGGGGTCATTAAACACCATATATTTT	CASSLGGQGSLNTIYF
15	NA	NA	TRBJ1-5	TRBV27	TGTGCCAGCAGTTTATTGGGGGGAGGCAATCAGCCCCAGCATTTT	CASSLLGGGNQPQHF
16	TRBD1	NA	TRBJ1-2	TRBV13	TGTGCCAGCAGCTTACTAAAGGACAGGGACTCCTATGGCTACACCTTC	CASSLLKDRDSYGYTF
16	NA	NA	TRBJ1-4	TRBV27	TGTGCCAGCAGTTTACTTCAGGGTCTAACTAATGAAAAACTGTTTTTT	CASSLLQGLTNEKLFF
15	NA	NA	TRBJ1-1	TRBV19	TGTGCCAGTAGTGCGACAGCCTCTACCAACACTGAAGCTTTCTTT	CASSATASTNTEAFF
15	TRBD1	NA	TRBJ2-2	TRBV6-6	TGTGCCAGCAGCCTCAGACAGGGGGCATCCGGGGAGCTGTTTTTT	CASSLRQGASGELFF
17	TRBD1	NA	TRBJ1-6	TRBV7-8	TGTGCCAGCAGCTTAGCTGGACCGGGACAGATTAATTCACCCCTCCACTTT	CASSLAGPGQINSPLHF
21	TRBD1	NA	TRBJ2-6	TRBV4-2	TGTGCCAGCAGCCAAGATCTAATTGGGACAGGCACTCACTCTGGGGCCAACGTCCTGACTTTC	CASSQDLIGTGTHSGANVLTF
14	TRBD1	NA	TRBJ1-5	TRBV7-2	TGTGCCAGCAGTTACGGACAGGGGGCGCAGCCCCAGCATTTT	CASSYGQGAQPQHF
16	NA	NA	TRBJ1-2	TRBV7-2	TGTGCCAGCAGCCTTAGCGAGGGGGTGGACTACTATGGCTACACCTTC	CASSLSEGVDYYGYTF